This T cell receptor (beta chain) was captured in a study of shared clonotypes between healthy human individuals. Positive CCR7 selection of CD45RO-negative cells yielded the naive CD8 cells, and terminally differentiated effector memory CD45RA+ cells were excluded. Free of recent acute infections or vaccinations, the donors were healthy HIV-negative adults. General study points: Clonotype sharing among donors was expected to depend on sequencing depth. Collection of samples was limited to blood; tissue repertoires likely differ.

Turning to this clone: What it recognizes is unknown. This same CDR3 is encoded by further DNA sequences in the sample.

Roughly 200 ng DNA, around 30,000 T cell genomes, went into each sorted-subset replicate PCR. Generated by immunoSEQ multiplex PCR, the TCRdb table keeps only in-frame clones and is missing some. The sample lists about 2.2 million clones, around 93% occurring once. Germline V lookup: CDR1 SGHDT, CDR2 YYEEEE. V was pared by 3 bases and J by 4 bases, with 4 bases between. The CDR3 consists of 12 residues. Sequenced input: naive CD8+ T cells from PBMCs. The origin of this receptor is a man between 18 and 35 years old in good health. Some clones in this sample may be carry-over from other donors' samples. This chain links TRBV5-6 with TRBJ2-2, with D hard to call. CDR3 region: CASSSVTGELFF. In nucleotides, the CDR3 is TGTGCCAGCAGCTCCGTCACCGGGGAGCTGTTTTTT.